By sample fraction, the clone carrying this T cell receptor (beta chain) is large (0.1 to 1%). Its antigen remains unidentified. Before sequencing, viral peptide pools were used by the ViraFEST assay to expand antigen-specific CD4+ T cells. The culture ran for nine to ten days, and then CD4+ T cells were isolated. Participants completed two doses of the BNT162b2 or mRNA-1273 vaccine. Trimming removed 1 base from V and 6 bases from J, with 15 bases in between. This CDR3 spans 15 amino acids. Germline CDR1 LGHDT, CDR2 YNNKEL (reference sequence). The data derive from a study of vaccination effects on CD4 cells after COVID-19. The study's findings and limits: Small numbers of convalescent patients limited the study. It also lacked early post-infection timepoints.

Sequencing was performed with immunoSEQ multiplex PCR; in TCRdb, only in-frame clones are kept and a portion is missing. This table holds tens of thousands of clones, around 70% found once. This chain links TRBV3-1 (or the pseudogene TRBV3-2) with TRBJ1-1; D possibly corresponds to TRBD1 (6 bases). Source: CD4+ T cells from PBMCs cultured with HCoV-NL63 spike peptides, taken after COVID-19 vaccination. The TCR comes from a human donor who received a COVID-19 vaccine. This chain's CDR3 is CASSQVPGERAEAFF. The DNA of the CDR3 is TGTGCCAGCAGCCAAGTCCCAGGGGAGAGGGCTGAAGCTTTCTTT.